The 21 T cell receptor beta chains below were found in one sample sequenced in a study of T cell repertoires in cytomegalovirus infection. TCRdb reanalysed the reads using MiXCR and keeps one entry per CDR3 protein. In the table there are roughly 500,000 distinct CDR3 sequences, around 35% of which are singletons. Antigens for these TCRs are unknown. Material: cultured PBMCs, obtained from culture after CMV antigen stimulation. The receptors shown here come from a human donor in good health (CMV status not recorded). Some clones in this sample may be carry-over from other donors' samples.

The V gene is TRBV19, the J gene TRBJ2-1; 10 bases map to TRBD1. This CDR3 is 16 amino acids long. Looked up from germline, CDR1 is LNHDA and CDR2 is SQIVND (reference sequence). Trimming cost V 0 bases and J 6 bases; bases outside gene matches: 5. CDR3 loop: CASSIDKGTGANEQFF. The DNA of the CDR3 is TGTGCCAGTAGTATAGACAAGGGGACAGGGGCCAATGAGCAGTTCTTC.

The chain has TRBV6-2 or TRBV6-3 and TRBJ2-7; 12 bases fit TRBD2. The length of the CDR3 is 15 residues. Unmatched junction bases numbered 3, after V lost 5 bases and J lost 1 base. Germline CDR1 and CDR2: MNHEY and SVGEGT. The CDR3 bases are TGTGCCAGCAGTCGGACTAGCGGGGTATCCTACGAGCAGTACTTC. Its translation: CASSRTSGVSYEQYF.

The table lists this clonotype with a count of one. This chain links TRBV2 with TRBJ1-4; 7 nucleotides agree with TRBD1. Trimming took 10 bases from V and 5 from J; bases not matched to a gene: 10. The CDR3 loop spans 14 amino acids. The germline V gene encodes CDR1 SNHLY and CDR2 FYNNEI. This CDR3 reads CATSRQGENEKLFF. The CDR3 DNA is TGTGCCACCTCCCGACAGGGTGAAAATGAAAAACTGTTTTTT.

CDR3 sequence reads: CSVGQDGGYTF. In nucleotides, the CDR3 is TGCAGCGTTGGACAAGACGGGGGCTACACCTTC. The chain joins TRBV29-1 to TRBJ1-2, with D unresolved. The CDR3 has 11 residues. The V gene lost 4 bases and the J gene lost 8 bases, with 11 bases spanning the gap. Germline V lookup: CDR1 SQVTM, CDR2 ANQGSEA.

The chain couples TRBV19 to TRBJ2-5, with 7 bases lining up with TRBD2. CDR1 is LNHDA and CDR2 is SQIVND in the germline V gene (reference sequence). This CDR3 region has 14 residues. After removal of 7 bases from V and 2 bases from J, the junction contained 7 bases not matched to a gene. The CDR3 here is CASNKRESQETQYF. The DNA for the CDR3 is TGTGCCAGTAATAAGCGGGAAAGTCAAGAGACCCAGTACTTC.

The J gene is TRBJ1-2, the V gene TRBV4-2, with D uncertain. Trimming stripped 3 bases from V and 8 bases from J, with 13 bases between. Germline loops: CDR1 LGHNA, CDR2 YNFKEQ. This CDR3 has 13 amino acids. The CDR3 sequence is CASSQTQVGGYTF. DNA for the CDR3: TGTGCCAGCAGCCAGACACAAGTAGGCGGCTACACCTTC.

The rearrangement uses TRBV19 and TRBJ1-1, with TRBD1 matching over 7 bases. The germline gives CDR1 LNHDA, CDR2 SQIVND (reference sequence). Trimming removed 6 bases from V and 5 bases from J; junction bases left unmatched: 9. The CDR3 is 14 residues long. The CDR3 loop reads CASRILQGRTEAFF. The CDR3 DNA follows: TGTGCCAGTAGGATCTTACAGGGGAGGACTGAAGCTTTCTTT.

The chain couples TRBV15 to TRBJ2-5; D perhaps matches TRBD1 (5 bases). V lost 0 bases, J lost 4 bases, and 12 bases lay in between. Germline V gene data show CDR1 as LNHNV and CDR2 as YYDKDF (reference sequence). The CDR3 runs to 15 residues. CDR3 coding DNA: TGTGCCACCAGCAGAGATGTCCTACAGGCAGAGACCCAGTACTTC. Its translation is CATSRDVLQAETQYF.

This clonotype was counted only a few times. The CDR3 DNA is TGTGCCAGCAGAACATCGGGAGTTTCCTACAATGAGCAGTTCTTC. Amino acid sequence: CASRTSGVSYNEQFF. V is TRBV28 and J is TRBJ2-1; maybe TRBD2 (6 bases). V lost 6 bases, J lost 1 base, and 13 bases lay in between. Looked up from germline, CDR1 is MDHEN and CDR2 is SYDVKM. CDR3 length: 15 amino acids.

J is TRBJ2-7 and V is TRBV12-3 or TRBV12-4, with 9 bases identical to TRBD1. J gave up 2 bases and V 5 bases, and 7 bases lay outside the gene matches. The CDR3 covers 15 residues. The CDR3 coding sequence is TGTGCCAGCAGTCGGGGACAGGGAGGGACCTACGAGCAGTACTTC. It is translated as CASSRGQGGTYEQYF.

This clonotype was counted a few times. This chain joins TRBV7-7 and TRBJ2-1; D uncertain. Germline loops: CDR1 SSHAT, CDR2 FNYEAQ (reference sequence). Trimming stripped 2 bases from V and 6 bases from J, with 8 bases between. This CDR3 contains 13 residues. The CDR3 sequence is CASSLFAANEQFF. For the CDR3, the DNA is TGTGCCAGCAGCTTATTTGCGGCCAATGAGCAGTTCTTC. The full variable domain, with the rest looked up from reference TRBV7-7 and TRBJ2-1, is GAGVSQSPRYKVTKRGQDVTLRCDPISSHATLYWYQQALGQGPEFLTYFNYEAQPDKSGLPSDRFSAERPEGSISTLTIQRTEQRDSAMYRCASSLFAANEQFFGPGTRLTVL.

The V call is TRBV7-3, the J call TRBJ2-3, with D hard to call. The ends were cut back, 4 bases at V and 1 base at J, with 12 bases in the middle. Germline V CDR1 and CDR2: SGHTA, FQGTGA. CDR3 length: 15 residues. Written as DNA, the CDR3 is TGTGCCAGCAGCTCGGGTAGCTCAGGCACAGATACGCAGTATTTT. This codes for CASSSGSSGTDTQYF.

The chain joins TRBV19 to TRBJ2-1; 13 bases fit TRBD2. CDR1 is LNHDA and CDR2 is SQIVND in the germline V gene (reference sequence). The CDR3 has 17 amino acids. After removal of 5 bases from V and 2 bases from J, the junction contained 6 bases not matched to a gene. In nucleotides, the CDR3 is TGTGCCAGTAGTTCCCGGACTAGCGGGAGCCCCTACAATGAGCAGTTCTTC. Translated, it gives CASSSRTSGSPYNEQFF.

This sequence joins TRBV4-2 and TRBJ2-1; 9 bases map to TRBD2. V shed 0 bases, J shed 7 bases, and the junction held 13 bases outside the gene matches. The CDR3 sequence is 18 residues long. In germline, CDR1 is LGHNA, CDR2 YNFKEQ. The chain's CDR3 is CASSQEPPRAGGGNEQFF. CDR3 sequence (DNA): TGTGCCAGCAGCCAAGAACCCCCTCGCGCGGGAGGGGGGAATGAGCAGTTCTTC.

In this sample, this clonotype turned up many times. The chain recombines TRBV7-6 with TRBJ2-6; D remains unclear. This CDR3 is 15 amino acids long. Germline CDR1 SGHVS, CDR2 FNYEAQ. V was trimmed by 4 bases and J by 1 base, leaving 8 bases between them. This CDR3 reads CASSSTASGANVLTF. CDR3 in DNA: TGTGCCAGCAGCTCCACAGCATCTGGGGCCAACGTCCTGACTTTC.

This clonotype was recorded a few times. The V call is TRBV6-2 or TRBV6-3, the J call TRBJ2-7; D may be TRBD1 (5 bases). The germline V gene encodes CDR1 MNHEY and CDR2 SVGEGT. V lost 2 bases and J lost 3, with 20 bases in between. This CDR3 contains 17 residues. The CDR3 spells CASSYPGHLTILYEQYF. CDR3 DNA: TGTGCCAGCAGTTACCCCGGACATCTCACTATTCTCTACGAGCAGTACTTC.

This clonotype was found a few times. For the CDR3, the DNA is TGTGCTAGTGGTGCGGGACTAGCGGGAGCAGATACGCAGTATTTT. It yields the protein CASGAGLAGADTQYF. This sequence joins TRBV12-5 and TRBJ2-3; 14 positions match TRBD2. Trimming took 5 bases from V and 4 from J; bases not matched to a gene: 2. The CDR3 is 15 residues long. Germline V gives CDR1 LGHNT, CDR2 FRNRAP.

This clonotype was picked up many times. The chain combines TRBV7-2 with TRBJ2-3; D is uncertain. The CDR3 has 14 residues. The germline V gene has CDR1 SGHTA and CDR2 FQGNSA. Trimming stripped 2 bases from V and 0 bases from J, with 6 bases between. Here the CDR3 reads CASSLQASTDTQYF. The CDR3 region has the DNA TGTGCCAGCAGCTTACAGGCCAGCACAGATACGCAGTATTTT.

The J gene is TRBJ2-5, the V gene TRBV12-3 or TRBV12-4, with 7 bases aligning to TRBD2. This CDR3 contains 14 residues. The ends lost 5 bases at V and 2 bases at J; junction bases unmatched: 5. CDR3 amino acids: CASSRGGVQETQYF. CDR3 bases: TGTGCCAGCAGTCGCGGGGGAGTTCAAGAGACCCAGTACTTC.

The V and J genes are TRBV6-8 and TRBJ1-1, with D uncertain. V gave up 5 bases and J gave up 1 base, with 14 bases separating them. The CDR3 runs to 15 residues. The germline CDR1 and CDR2 sequences are MNHGY and SAAAGT. The CDR3 nucleotides read TGTGCCAGCAGTCGAGGACTCTTGAAGAACACTGAAGCTTTCTTT. Its protein is CASSRGLLKNTEAFF.

This clonotype turned up a few times. V is TRBV6-2 or TRBV6-3 and J is TRBJ2-1; 8 bases agree with TRBD2. This CDR3 has 18 residues. The germline V gene has CDR1 MNHEY and CDR2 SVGEGT. J gave up 8 bases and V 0 bases, and 15 bases lay outside the gene matches. The CDR3 is CASSYSTMTAREDDEQFF. The CDR3 DNA is TGTGCCAGCAGTTACTCGACCATGACGGCGCGGGAGGACGATGAGCAGTTCTTC.